This T cell receptor beta chain was identified in a study of T cell changes during pregnancy in multiple sclerosis. Repertoires were generated with immunoSEQ multiplex PCR, while TCRdb's copy carries only in-frame clones and drops some. This sample carries some 70,000 clones, 90% to 95% of them seen once, and the ten largest clones take approximately 1.5%. The sequence was obtained from a female donor in good health, enrolled as a control in a pregnancy study. The input for sequencing was peripheral blood, taken in the second trimester of pregnancy.

CDR3 region: CASSEAGGSYEQYF. In DNA, the CDR3 is TGCGCCAGCAGCGAAGCGGGAGGCTCCTACGAGCAGTACTTC. The chain couples TRBV4-1 to TRBJ2-7; 9 bases line up with TRBD2. The V segment lost 5 bases and the J segment 0 bases; nucleotides outside the gene matches: 2. Germline CDR1 MGHRA, CDR2 YSYEKL. The CDR3 has 14 residues.